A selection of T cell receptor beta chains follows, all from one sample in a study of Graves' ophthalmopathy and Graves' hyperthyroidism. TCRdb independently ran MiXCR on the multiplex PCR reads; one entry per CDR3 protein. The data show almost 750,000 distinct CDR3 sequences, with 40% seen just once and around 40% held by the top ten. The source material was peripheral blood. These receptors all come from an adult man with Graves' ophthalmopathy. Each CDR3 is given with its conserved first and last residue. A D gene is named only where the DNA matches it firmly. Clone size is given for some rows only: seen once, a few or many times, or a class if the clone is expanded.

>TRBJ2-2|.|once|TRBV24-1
TGTGCCACCAGTGATTTGCGGGTGGGGGAGCTGTTTTTT
CATSDLRVGELFF
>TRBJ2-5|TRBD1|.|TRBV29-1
TGCAGCGGTACGAGACAGGGGGGTGTAAAGACCCAGTACTTC
CSGTRQGGVKTQYF
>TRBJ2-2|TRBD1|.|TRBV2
TGTGCCAGCGCCCCCCGGACAGGGGCTACCGGGGAGCTGTTTTTT
CASAPRTGATGELFF
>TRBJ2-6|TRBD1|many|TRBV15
TGTGCCACGGGACAGGGAGGCTCTGGGGCCAACGTCCTGACTTTC
CATGQGGSGANVLTF
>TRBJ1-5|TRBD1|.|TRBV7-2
TGTGCCAGCAGCTTTGCGGGACAGGGACTGAATCAGCCCCAGCATTTT
CASSFAGQGLNQPQHF
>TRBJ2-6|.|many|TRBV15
TGTGCCACCAGCAGGGGGTTGGGGGGCTCTGGGGCCAACGTCCTGACTTTC
CATSRGLGGSGANVLTF
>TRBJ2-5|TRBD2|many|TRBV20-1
TGCAGTGCTCCCCGGACTAGCGGAGGGGAGACCCAGTACTTC
CSAPRTSGGETQYF
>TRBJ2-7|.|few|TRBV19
TGTGCCAGTACCAAATCCTACTCCCGGGTTGTCTACGAGCAGTACTTC
CASTKSYSRVVYEQYF
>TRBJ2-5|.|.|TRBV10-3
TGTGCCAGCACCGCGGGCAGAGAACCAGATTTAACCCAGTACTTC
CASTAGREPDLTQYF
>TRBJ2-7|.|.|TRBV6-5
TGTGCCAGCAGTTACTCGAGTGTGAAATACGAGCAGTACTTC
CASSYSSVKYEQYF
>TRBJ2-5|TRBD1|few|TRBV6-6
TGTGCCAGCAGTTACATCTGGGACAGACAAGAGACCCAGTACTTC
CASSYIWDRQETQYF
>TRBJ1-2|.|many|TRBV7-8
TGTGCCAGCAGCATCGGGGGGGCTGAGCTCTATGGCTACACCTTC
CASSIGGAELYGYTF
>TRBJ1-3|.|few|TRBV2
TGTGCCAGCAAGCGGGGCTCTGGAAACACCATATATTTT
CASKRGSGNTIYF
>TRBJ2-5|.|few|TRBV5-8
TGTGCCAGCGCAAGGGCAGGGCTAAAAGAGACCCAGTACTTC
CASARAGLKETQYF
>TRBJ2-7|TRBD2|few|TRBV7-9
TGTGCCAGCAGCCCCCGGGAGGGGACCTACGAGCAGTACTTC
CASSPREGTYEQYF
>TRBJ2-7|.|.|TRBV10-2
TGCGCCAGCAGTGAGAGCGGGCGGAAGCAGTACTTC
CASSESGRKQYF
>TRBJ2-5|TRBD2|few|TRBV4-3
TGCGCCAGCAGCCAGGGCGGGAGCGCAGGGAGTCTCCAAGAGACCCAGTACTTC
CASSQGGSAGSLQETQYF
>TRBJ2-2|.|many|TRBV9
TGTGCCAGCAGCGTTAGGTCCGGGGAGCTGTTTTTT
CASSVRSGELFF
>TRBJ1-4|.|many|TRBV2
TGTGCCAGCAGTTACAGAGCAACTAATGAAAAACTGTTTTTT
CASSYRATNEKLFF
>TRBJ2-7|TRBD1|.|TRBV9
TGTGCCAGCAGCCAGGACAGGAGCCTGGACGAGCAGTACTTC
CASSQDRSLDEQYF